The present entry profiles one TCR beta chain with its context. The CDR3 sequence is 13 residues long. Germline V gene sequence: CDR1 MGHDK, CDR2 SYGVNS. V was clipped by 4 bases and J by 6 bases, with 12 bases between them. Some clones are missing from TCRdb's copy, which holds only in-frame ones; the method was immunoSEQ multiplex PCR. The sample has roughly 42,000 clones, almost 95% seen once. This specimen belongs to a study of T cell changes during pregnancy in multiple sclerosis. The TCR originated in a female donor with multiple sclerosis, enrolled in a pregnancy study. The genes are TRBV25-1 and TRBJ1-1, with TRBD1 as a possible D gene (6 bases). The sequenced sample was CD4+ T cells from peripheral blood mononuclear cells, obtained after pregnancy. The CDR3 DNA sequence: TGTGCCAGCAGTGGGAACAGGGTCTCTGAAGCTTTCTTT. Its protein is CASSGNRVSEAFF. Full variable domain (remainder filled in from reference TRBV25-1 and TRBJ1-1): EADIYQTPRYLVIGTGKKITLECSQTMGHDKMYWYQQDPGMELHLIHYSYGVNSTEKGDLSSESTVSRIRTEHFPLTLESARPSHTSQYLCASSGNRVSEAFFGQGTRLTVV.